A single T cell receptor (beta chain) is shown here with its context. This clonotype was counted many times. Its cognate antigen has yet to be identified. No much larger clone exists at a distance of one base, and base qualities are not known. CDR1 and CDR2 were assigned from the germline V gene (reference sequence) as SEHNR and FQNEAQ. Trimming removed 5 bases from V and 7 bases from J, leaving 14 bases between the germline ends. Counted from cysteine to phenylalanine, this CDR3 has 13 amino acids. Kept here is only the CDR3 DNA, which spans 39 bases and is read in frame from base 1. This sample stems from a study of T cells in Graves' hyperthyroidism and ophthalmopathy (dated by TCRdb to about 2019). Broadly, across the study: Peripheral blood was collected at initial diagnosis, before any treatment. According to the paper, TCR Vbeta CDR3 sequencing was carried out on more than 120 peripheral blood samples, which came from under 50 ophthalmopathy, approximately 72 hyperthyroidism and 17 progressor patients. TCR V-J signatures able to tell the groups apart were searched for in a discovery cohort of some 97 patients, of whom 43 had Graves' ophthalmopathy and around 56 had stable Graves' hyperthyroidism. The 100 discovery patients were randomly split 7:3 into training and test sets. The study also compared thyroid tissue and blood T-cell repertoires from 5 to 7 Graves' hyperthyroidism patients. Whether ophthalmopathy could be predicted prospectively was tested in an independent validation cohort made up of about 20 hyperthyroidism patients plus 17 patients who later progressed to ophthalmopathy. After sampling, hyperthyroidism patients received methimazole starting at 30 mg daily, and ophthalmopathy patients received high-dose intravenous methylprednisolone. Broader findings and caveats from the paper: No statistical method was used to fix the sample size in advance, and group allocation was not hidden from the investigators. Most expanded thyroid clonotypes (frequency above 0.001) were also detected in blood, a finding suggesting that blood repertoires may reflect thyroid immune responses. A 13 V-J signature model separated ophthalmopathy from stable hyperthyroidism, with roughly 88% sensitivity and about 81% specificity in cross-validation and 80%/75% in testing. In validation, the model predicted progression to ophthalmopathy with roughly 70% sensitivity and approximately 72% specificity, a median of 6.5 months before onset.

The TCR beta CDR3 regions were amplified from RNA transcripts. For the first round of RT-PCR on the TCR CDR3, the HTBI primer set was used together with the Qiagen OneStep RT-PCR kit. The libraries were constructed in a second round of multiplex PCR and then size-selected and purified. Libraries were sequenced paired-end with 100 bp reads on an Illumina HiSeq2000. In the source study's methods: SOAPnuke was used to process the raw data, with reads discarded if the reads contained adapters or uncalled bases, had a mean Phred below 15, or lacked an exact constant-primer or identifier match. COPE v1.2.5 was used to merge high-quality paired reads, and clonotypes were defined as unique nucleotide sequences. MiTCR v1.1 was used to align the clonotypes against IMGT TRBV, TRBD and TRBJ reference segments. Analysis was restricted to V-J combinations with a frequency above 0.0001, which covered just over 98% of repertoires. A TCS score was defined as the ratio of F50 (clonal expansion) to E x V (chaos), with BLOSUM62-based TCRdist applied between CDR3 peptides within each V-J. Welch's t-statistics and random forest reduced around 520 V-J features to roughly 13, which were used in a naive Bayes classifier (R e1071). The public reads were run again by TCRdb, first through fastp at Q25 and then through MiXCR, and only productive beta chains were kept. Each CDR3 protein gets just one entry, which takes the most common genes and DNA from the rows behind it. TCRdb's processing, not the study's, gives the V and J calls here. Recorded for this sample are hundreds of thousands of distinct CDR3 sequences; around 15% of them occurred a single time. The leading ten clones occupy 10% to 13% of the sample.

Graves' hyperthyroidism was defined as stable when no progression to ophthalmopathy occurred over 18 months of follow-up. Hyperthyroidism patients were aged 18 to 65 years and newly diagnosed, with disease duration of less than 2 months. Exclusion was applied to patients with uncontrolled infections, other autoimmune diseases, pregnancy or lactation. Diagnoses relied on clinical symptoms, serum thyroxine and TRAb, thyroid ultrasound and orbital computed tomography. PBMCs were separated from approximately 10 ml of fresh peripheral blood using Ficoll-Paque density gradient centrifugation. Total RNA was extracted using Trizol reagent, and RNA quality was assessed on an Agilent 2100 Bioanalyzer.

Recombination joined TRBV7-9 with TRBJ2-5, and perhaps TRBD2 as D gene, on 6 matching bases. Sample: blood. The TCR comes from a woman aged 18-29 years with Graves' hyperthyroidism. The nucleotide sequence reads TGTGCCAGCAGCCACCCTAGCGAGGGGACCCAGTACTTC. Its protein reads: CASSHPSEGTQYF.